One sample yielded the 21 T cell receptor beta chains listed below, sequenced in a study of T cell responses to AZD1222 COVID-19 vaccine. This table comes from immunoSEQ multiplex PCR, and its TCRdb copy is limited to in-frame clones, with some not included. The sample gives about 100,000 clones, about 90% of which show up once; roughly 9% is in the top ten. Sequenced material: peripheral blood, taken 28 days after the second AZD1222 dose. The receptors come from an adult who received the AZD1222 COVID-19 vaccine.

This chain links TRBV30 with TRBJ1-2; D is unclear. This CDR3 is built from 16 residues. Trimming pared 3 bases from V and 7 bases from J, leaving 24 bases between. Germline values: CDR1 GTSNPN, CDR2 SVGIG (reference sequence). CDR3 residues: CAWRPSLVRQPFGYTF. CDR3 nucleotide sequence: TGTGCCTGGAGGCCGAGTCTTGTGAGACAACCTTTTGGCTACACCTTC.

The V and J genes are TRBV6-6 and TRBJ1-3; no clear D gene. Germline V lookup: CDR1 MNHNY, CDR2 SVGAGI (reference sequence). V lost 10 bases and J 4 bases, leaving 11 bases between the germline ends. This CDR3 has 12 residues. The CDR3 DNA sequence: TGTGCCACTGAGTCGACGGGAAACACCATATATTTT. Its translation: CATESTGNTIYF.

V is TRBV3-1 (or the pseudogene TRBV3-2) and J is TRBJ2-7; D may be TRBD2 (6 bases). Germline lookup yields CDR1 LGHDT and CDR2 YNNKEL (reference sequence). The CDR3 length is 20 residues. V was cut by 1 base and J by 4 bases, with 29 bases left in between. CDR3 protein: CASSQGVRWQGNSGLYEQYF. The CDR3 nucleotides read TGTGCCAGCAGCCAAGGGGTTCGGTGGCAAGGGAATAGCGGACTTTACGAGCAGTACTTC.

The chain employs TRBV4-3 and TRBJ2-7, with D possibly being TRBD1 or TRBD2 (5 bases each). Trimming shortened V by 4 bases and J by 0 bases, and 13 bases separated the two germline ends. The CDR3 is 15 amino acids. Looked up from germline, CDR1 is LGHNA and CDR2 is YSLEER. The CDR3 region is CASSPGAVSSYEQYF. In nucleotides, the CDR3 is TGCGCCAGCAGCCCCGGGGCCGTGAGCTCCTACGAGCAGTACTTC.

The chain carries TRBV20-1 and TRBJ2-3; 12 bases are shared with TRBD2. V dropped 3 bases and J dropped 7; count of bases not matched to a gene: 8. CDR1 and CDR2 from the germline V gene are DFQATT and SNEGSKA (reference sequence). The CDR3 spans 15 residues. Here the CDR3 reads CSASRSSGGANTQYF. In DNA, the CDR3 is TGCAGTGCTAGTCGTTCTAGCGGGGGGGCAAATACGCAGTATTTT.

This clone was seen once. The genes are TRBV24-1 and TRBJ2-1, with a possible D match to TRBD2 (6 bases). Trimming removed 9 bases at V and 7 bases at J, with 15 bases between. The germline CDR1 and CDR2 sequences are KGHDR and SFDVKD. This CDR3 spans 13 amino acids. The CDR3 nucleotides are TGTGCCACCGGCCAGGAGGGATCTAATGAGCAGTTCTTC. Translating it yields CATGQEGSNEQFF.

The chain uses TRBV7-2 and TRBJ1-2; D is undetermined. This CDR3 region has 14 residues. Trimming left V 1 base short and J 5 bases short, with 11 bases between. The germline gives CDR1 SGHTA, CDR2 FQGNSA. Here the CDR3 DNA reads TGTGCCAGCAGCTTAGAGCCCGGAAGGTATGGCTACACCTTC. The encoded protein is CASSLEPGRYGYTF.

The gene calls are TRBV5-1 and TRBJ2-7; D unclear. V lost 8 bases and J 3 bases, leaving 15 bases between the germline ends. CDR1 and CDR2 from the germline V gene are SGHRS and YFSETQ. This CDR3 is 13 amino acids long. The CDR3, as DNA: TGCGCCAGTCGACGGATGTCCGACTACGAGCAGTACTTC. This codes for CASRRMSDYEQYF. Full variable domain (missing parts from reference TRBV5-1 and TRBJ2-7): KAGVTQTPRYLIKTRGQQVTLSCSPISGHRSVSWYQQTPGQGLQFLFEYFSETQRNKGNFPGRFSGRQFSNSRSEMNVSTLELGDSALYLCASRRMSDYEQYFGPGTRLTVT.

The chain has TRBV27 and TRBJ2-1; 9 nucleotides line up with TRBD1. The V and J ends lost 1 base and 5 bases, in that order; junction bases with no gene match: 3. This CDR3 comprises 15 residues. Germline V gene data show CDR1 as MNHEY and CDR2 as SMNVEV (reference sequence). Here the CDR3 DNA reads TGTGCCAGCAGTTTATGGGACAGGGACAACAATGAGCAGTTCTTC. Translation gives CASSLWDRDNNEQFF.

This clone has a single count. The rearrangement links TRBV5-1 to TRBJ2-1; 8 bases are shared with TRBD1. Germline trimming cut 4 bases from V and 4 bases from J; bases unmatched to any gene: 7. This CDR3 is built from 15 residues. Germline CDR1 and CDR2: SGHRS and YFSETQ. The CDR3 bases are TGCGCCAGCAGCGATCGACAGGGGCAGTACAATGAGCAGTTCTTC. As protein: CASSDRQGQYNEQFF.

The chain employs TRBV19 and TRBJ2-1; 10 bases match TRBD2. The germline CDR1 and CDR2 sequences are LNHDA and SQIVND (reference sequence). The J segment lost 5 bases and the V segment lost 6 bases, leaving 7 bases of the junction unmatched. The CDR3 covers 15 residues. The CDR3 region is CASRSTSGNNNEQFF. CDR3 sequence (DNA): TGTGCCAGTAGGTCTACTAGCGGGAATAACAATGAGCAGTTCTTC.

This rearrangement joins TRBV5-1 to TRBJ1-1; 7 nucleotides agree with TRBD1. The germline gives CDR1 SGHRS, CDR2 YFSETQ. CDR3 length equals 16 residues. With 3 bases clipped from V and 4 bases from J, the junction kept 12 bases outside the gene matches. CDR3 region: CASSSYGTAGGTEAFF. The DNA of the CDR3 is TGCGCCAGCAGCTCTTACGGGACAGCCGGCGGCACTGAAGCTTTCTTT.

This chain links TRBV6-1 with TRBJ1-5; D call uncertain. With 3 bases removed from V and 8 bases from J, the gap between germline ends came to 14 bases. Per germline, CDR1 MNHNS and CDR2 SASEGT. The CDR3 has 14 amino acids. The CDR3: CASSDHAGREPQHF. The CDR3 DNA sequence: TGTGCCAGCAGTGATCATGCAGGCAGAGAGCCCCAGCATTTT.

The chain has TRBV14 and TRBJ2-2; the D gene is possibly TRBD1 (5 bases). V was trimmed by 6 bases and J by 3 bases, leaving 8 bases between them. The CDR3 runs 13 residues. In germline, CDR1 is SGHDN, CDR2 FVKESK. CDR3: CASRQQDTGELFF. The CDR3 coding sequence is TGTGCCAGCAGACAACAGGACACCGGGGAGCTGTTTTTT.

The chain uses TRBV30 and TRBJ1-1; D gene uncertain. V shed 0 bases and J shed 2 bases, with 7 bases lying between them. CDR3 length: 13 amino acids. Germline V gives CDR1 GTSNPN, CDR2 SVGIG (reference sequence). In nucleotides, the CDR3 is TGTGCCTGGAGTGTAGGAAGTAACACTGAAGCTTTCTTT. This encodes CAWSVGSNTEAFF. The complete variable domain, with remaining parts taken from reference TRBV30 and TRBJ1-1, reads SQTIHQWPATLVQPVGSPLSLECTVEGTSNPNLYWYRQAAGRGLQLLFYSVGIGQISSEVPQNLSASRPQDRQFILSSKKLLLSDSGFYLCAWSVGSNTEAFFGQGTRLTVV.

This rearrangement joins TRBV18 to TRBJ2-7; TRBD1 or TRBD2 may be the D gene (6 bases each). The V and J ends lost 5 bases and 5 bases respectively, with 16 bases between them. This CDR3 is built from 14 residues. Germline V gene data show CDR1 as KGHSH and CDR2 as LQKENI. The CDR3 loop reads CASSSTSGANEQYF. Written as DNA, the CDR3 is TGTGCCAGCTCATCAACTTCGGGGGCAAACGAGCAGTACTTC.

J is TRBJ1-1 and V is TRBV5-8, with a weak D call TRBD1 (6 bases). The V gene lost 1 base and the J gene lost 5 bases, with 15 bases spanning the gap. CDR1 and CDR2 (germline): SGHTS, YDEGEE. The CDR3 is 15 amino acids. Here the CDR3 DNA reads TGTGCCAGCAGCTTGTGGCAGGGGCAGGGGACTGAAGCTTTCTTT. Its translation is CASSLWQGQGTEAFF. Combining the CDR3 with reference TRBV5-8 and TRBJ1-1 gives the whole variable domain EAGVTQSPTHLIKTRGQQATLRCSPISGHTSVYWYQQALGLGLQFLLWYDEGEERNRGNFPPRFSGRQFPNYSSELNVNALELEDSALYLCASSLWQGQGTEAFFGQGTRLTVV.

J is TRBJ2-1 and V is TRBV3-1 (or the pseudogene TRBV3-2), with TRBD2 matching over 8 bases. Trimming removed 0 bases from V and 2 bases from J; junction bases left unmatched: 6. The CDR3 runs 17 residues. CDR1 is LGHDT and CDR2 is YNNKEL in the germline V gene (reference sequence). CDR3 region: CASSQDSAGGTYNEQFF. In nucleotides, the CDR3 is TGTGCCAGCAGCCAAGATTCGGCGGGAGGTACCTACAATGAGCAGTTCTTC.

The V gene is TRBV7-2, the J gene TRBJ1-2; 9 bases are a match to TRBD1. The CDR3 has 17 residues. V was pared by 4 bases and J by 0 bases, with 9 bases of the junction left unmatched. CDR1 is SGHTA, CDR2 FQGNSA, per germline. CDR3 bases: TGTGCCAGCAGCTCCGCCCGGACAGGGGAGACTAACTATGGCTACACCTTC. Its translation is CASSSARTGETNYGYTF.

The rearrangement joins TRBV20-1 to TRBJ2-3, with D maybe TRBD1 (6 bases). This CDR3 has 15 residues. V dropped 3 bases and J dropped 8 bases, with 21 bases sitting between them. Germline V gene data show CDR1 as DFQATT and CDR2 as SNEGSKA (reference sequence). This CDR3 is CSASRAGAAAVTQYF. In DNA form, the CDR3 reads TGCAGTGCTAGTCGAGCAGGGGCCGCCGCGGTTACGCAGTATTTT.

The chain is built from TRBV9 and TRBJ2-7; 7 bases line up with TRBD2. Germline CDR1 reads SGDLS; CDR2 reads YYNGEE. With 0 bases clipped from V and 0 bases from J, the junction kept 3 bases outside the gene matches. This CDR3 comprises 15 residues. The CDR3 nucleotides read TGTGCCAGCAGCGTAGGCGGGGGATTCTCCTACGAGCAGTACTTC. This sequence encodes CASSVGGGFSYEQYF.